This T cell receptor (beta chain) stems from a study of blood T cell repertoires in COVID-19. Authors' data handling: Amplification of reference gene primers was used by the study to estimate nucleated cell counts. Generated by immunoSEQ multiplex PCR, the TCRdb table keeps only in-frame clones and is missing some. That table gives V, J and clone size, and the DNA gave D and trimming. The sample has about 160,000 clones, about 88% seen once. V was cut by 5 bases and J by 3 bases, with 10 bases left in between. There are 13 residues in the CDR3. Germline V gene data show CDR1 as SGHTA and CDR2 as FQGTGA.

The chain couples TRBV7-3 to TRBJ1-2, with D perhaps TRBD1 (5 bases). The specimen was peripheral blood. This receptor was taken from a woman in her sixties or seventies with COVID-19, enrolled during active disease. The chain's CDR3 is CASSPGVYYGYTF. CDR3 nucleotides: TGTGCCAGCAGCCCGGGGGTTTACTATGGCTACACCTTC.